The 31 T cell receptor beta chains in this list originate from one sample, sequenced in a study of post-analysis software for immune sequencing data. Regarding the study as a whole: Patients used a handful of TRBV segments, including TRBV5-6, TRBV5-1 and TRBV20-1, more often than controls.

Antigens for these TCRs are unknown. Presence of unique molecular identifiers characterized the TCR beta cDNA libraries. TCRdb reprocessed the PCR reads with MiXCR, giving one entry per CDR3 protein. The sample consists of some 890,000 distinct CDR3 sequences, about 50% of them appearing once. Sequencing used blood. These receptors were collected from a girl aged 5-17 years with multiple sclerosis.

J is TRBJ2-5 and V is TRBV19; possible D gene TRBD2, 6 bases. V lost 5 bases, J lost 7 bases, and 17 bases lay in between. This CDR3 spans 14 amino acids. Germline values: CDR1 LNHDA, CDR2 SQIVND (reference sequence). The CDR3 DNA sequence: TGTGCCAGTAGTCGGGACTCCGGCGGGTGGACCCAGTACTTC. This translates into CASSRDSGGWTQYF.

This clonotype was picked up a small number of times. J is TRBJ2-5 and V is TRBV29-1; D not certain. Germline V gene sequence: CDR1 SQVTM, CDR2 ANQGSEA. The ends were cut back, 4 bases at V and 4 bases at J, with 10 bases in the middle. CDR3 length equals 12 residues. The CDR3 spells CSVVGMIETQYF. In nucleotides, the CDR3 is TGCAGCGTTGTGGGGATGATAGAGACCCAGTACTTC.

Regarding this clonotype: A read error may account for a junction end that differs from germline. The J gene is TRBJ2-3, the V gene TRBV14; D gene uncertain. This CDR3 region has 15 residues. Germline assignment: CDR1 SGHDN and CDR2 FVKESK. The CDR3 DNA reads as TGTGCCAGCAGTGACCTGGCCCTTAGCACAGATACACAGTATTTT. It encodes CASSDLALSTDTQYF.

This rearrangement joins TRBV12-3 or TRBV12-4 to TRBJ2-5; the match to TRBD2 covers 7 bases. The ends lost 6 bases at V and 11 bases at J; junction bases unmatched: 12. The CDR3 loop spans 13 amino acids. The DNA of the CDR3 is TGTGCCAGCAGGCCCGGGGCCCTGCGGGAGCAGTACTTC. Its protein is CASRPGALREQYF.

The V call is TRBV20-1, the J call TRBJ2-7; TRBD1 might be the D (5 bases). Germline V gives CDR1 DFQATT, CDR2 SNEGSKA (reference sequence). The CDR3 has 14 residues. The ends were cut back, 0 bases at V and 5 bases at J, with 14 bases in the middle. The CDR3 DNA sequence: TGCAGTGCTAGAGATGTCCAGGGTGGCAACGAGCAGTACTTC. Translation gives CSARDVQGGNEQYF.

This clonotype was found a few times. The J gene is TRBJ2-5, the V gene TRBV20-1, with 7 bases lining up with TRBD2. The ends lost 6 bases at V and 5 bases at J; junction bases unmatched: 12. Germline V gene sequence: CDR1 DFQATT, CDR2 SNEGSKA (reference sequence). The CDR3 has 14 amino acids. The CDR3 sequence is CSAVPLAPIETQYF. The CDR3 region has the DNA TGCAGTGCGGTCCCACTAGCGCCGATCGAGACCCAGTACTTC.

The chain joins TRBV15 to TRBJ1-1, with a possible D match to TRBD1 (5 bases). V was pared by 1 base and J by 3 bases, with 12 bases between. CDR1 and CDR2 from the germline V gene are LNHNV and YYDKDF (reference sequence). The CDR3 extends over 15 amino acids. CDR3: CATSRVSRGDTEAFF. For the CDR3, the DNA is TGTGCCACCAGCAGAGTGTCCAGAGGGGACACTGAAGCTTTCTTT.

V is TRBV19 and J is TRBJ2-1; D call uncertain. This CDR3 region has 18 residues. Germline CDR1 reads LNHDA; CDR2 reads SQIVND (reference sequence). V was clipped by 2 bases and J by 1 base, with 18 bases between them. The DNA of the CDR3 is TGTGCCAGTAGTATAAGGATGACCTTACCTGGGTCCTACAATGAGCAGTTCTTC. Its translation is CASSIRMTLPGSYNEQFF.

The V and J genes are TRBV25-1 and TRBJ2-4; 9 nucleotides line up with TRBD1. The tail of the sequence fits TRBJ2-7 better, so the J call may be wrong. The CDR3 covers 16 residues. The germline V gene encodes CDR1 MGHDK and CDR2 SYGVNS. Written as DNA, the CDR3 is TGTGCCAGCAGTGGCCAACCGGGACAGGGTACCTACGAGCAGTACTTC. Translating gives CASSGQPGQGTYEQYF.

This clonotype was observed a handful of times. The chain carries TRBV20-1 and TRBJ2-5; D may be TRBD1 (7 bases). The CDR3 has 16 residues. V was clipped by 1 base and J by 2 bases, with 17 bases between them. CDR1 and CDR2 (germline): DFQATT, SNEGSKA (reference sequence). The CDR3, as DNA: TGCAGTGCTAGAGGGGAGGACCGGGGACAGCAAGAGACCCAGTACTTC. Translating it yields CSARGEDRGQQETQYF.

This rearrangement joins TRBV27 to TRBJ2-7, with TRBD2 matching over 8 bases. The germline CDR1 and CDR2 sequences are MNHEY and SMNVEV (reference sequence). CDR3 length equals 13 residues. V lost 8 bases and J lost 3; bases outside the gene matches: 6. The CDR3 loop reads CASGLAGVYEQYF. In nucleotides, the CDR3 is TGTGCCAGCGGTCTAGCGGGTGTCTACGAGCAGTACTTC.

The chain combines TRBV29-1 with TRBJ2-1; 7 nucleotides agree with TRBD2. This CDR3 has 15 residues. CDR1 and CDR2 from the germline V gene are SQVTM and ANQGSEA. Trimming removed 2 bases from V and 0 bases from J; junction bases left unmatched: 4. For the CDR3, the DNA is TGCAGCGTTGAACGGCTAGCGGCCTCCTACAATGAGCAGTTCTTC. This sequence encodes CSVERLAASYNEQFF.

This clonotype was seen more than once but under ten times. This chain connects TRBV29-1 to TRBJ2-5; no firm D call. There are 15 residues in the CDR3. Trimming took 1 base from V and 5 from J, leaving 17 bases between them. Germline V gene data show CDR1 as SQVTM and CDR2 as ANQGSEA. CDR3 sequence: CSVEGLDGPGETQYF. The CDR3 bases are TGCAGCGTTGAAGGACTCGATGGCCCCGGGGAGACCCAGTACTTC.

This CDR3 is CSASIGRDYGYTF. The CDR3, as DNA: TGCAGTGCTAGTATCGGCAGGGACTATGGCTACACCTTC. The rearrangement uses TRBV20-1 and TRBJ1-2, with D possibly being TRBD1 (5 bases). The V gene's germline CDR1 is DFQATT and CDR2 SNEGSKA (reference sequence). The CDR3 extends over 13 amino acids. The V and J ends lost 3 bases and 3 bases respectively, with 11 bases between them.

This clonotype was observed a single time. CDR3 residues: CASSPRRWGNEKLFF. Written as DNA, the CDR3 is TGCGCCAGCAGCCCCAGAAGGTGGGGTAATGAAAAACTGTTTTTT. J is TRBJ1-4 and V is TRBV5-1; no reliable D call. Germline values: CDR1 SGHRS, CDR2 YFSETQ. This CDR3 comprises 15 residues. Trimming cost V 4 bases and J 4 bases, with 14 bases left between them.

The chain combines TRBV10-3 with TRBJ2-3; 10 bases match TRBD2. Germline-derived CDR1 and CDR2 are ENHRY and SYGVKD. The CDR3 extends over 17 amino acids. Trimming cost V 6 bases and J 4 bases; bases outside gene matches: 13. This chain's CDR3 is CAIRGQRGGLIADTQYF. The CDR3 DNA sequence: TGTGCCATCAGAGGTCAGCGGGGGGGCCTGATCGCAGATACGCAGTATTTT.

V is TRBV15 and J is TRBJ2-1; D may be TRBD2 (7 bases). V lost 11 bases to trimming and J lost 0 bases, with 17 bases between them. CDR1 LNHNV and CDR2 YYDKDF come from the germline V gene (reference sequence). The CDR3 loop spans 15 amino acids. The CDR3 spells CASGAGVSSYNEQFF. In nucleotides, the CDR3 is TGTGCCTCGGGGGCGGGAGTCAGCTCCTACAATGAGCAGTTCTTC.

This clonotype was found a few times. V is TRBV18 and J is TRBJ2-5; the match to TRBD2 covers 9 bases. The germline CDR1 and CDR2 sequences are KGHSH and LQKENI. J lost 5 bases, V lost 1 base, and 5 bases had no gene match. The CDR3 length is 15 residues. The CDR3 spells CASSPLAGERETQYF. The DNA of the CDR3 is TGTGCCAGCTCACCACTAGCGGGAGAGAGGGAGACCCAGTACTTC.

This clonotype showed up just a few times. This sequence joins TRBV7-9 and TRBJ2-1; D ambiguous. V was shortened by 5 bases and J by 12 bases, with 14 bases between the two germline ends. CDR3 length equals 12 residues. Per the germline V gene, CDR1 is SEHNR and CDR2 is FQNEAQ (reference sequence). CDR3 loop: CASSPIAKRQFF. The CDR3 bases are TGTGCCAGCAGCCCCATAGCTAAACGGCAGTTCTTC.

The chain uses TRBV12-3 or TRBV12-4 and TRBJ2-5, with a weak D call TRBD2 (6 bases). CDR3 length: 12 amino acids. The V end lost 8 bases, the J end lost 11 bases, and 18 bases lay between the germline ends. Written as DNA, the CDR3 is TGTGCCAGCGGATTTGAATGGAGGGAGCAGTACTTC. Its translation is CASGFEWREQYF.

The CDR3 DNA follows: TGCGCCAGCAGCTTGGCCGGGACTAGCGGGGAGCAGTTCTTC. Translated: CASSLAGTSGEQFF. The J gene is TRBJ2-1, the V gene TRBV5-1; 12 bases are a match to TRBD2. J was trimmed by 10 bases and V by 0 bases; bases with no gene match: 2. The length of the CDR3 is 14 residues. CDR1 is SGHRS and CDR2 is YFSETQ in the germline V gene. The complete variable domain, with remaining parts taken from reference TRBV5-1 and TRBJ2-1, reads KAGVTQTPRYLIKTRGQQVTLSCSPISGHRSVSWYQQTPGQGLQFLFEYFSETQRNKGNFPGRFSGRQFSNSRSEMNVSTLELGDSALYLCASSLAGTSGEQFFGPGTRLTVL.

This clonotype occurred a few times. This chain links TRBV5-1 with TRBJ2-7, with TRBD2 matching over 13 bases. This CDR3 region has 16 residues. V trimming: 3 bases; J trimming: 5 bases; junction bases outside the gene matches: 8. From germline, CDR1 is SGHRS and CDR2 YFSETQ. The CDR3 region has the DNA TGCGCCAGCAGCTACCGGACTAGCGGGAGAGGTGACGAGCAGTACTTC. Its protein product is CASSYRTSGRGDEQYF.

This clonotype was seen only a few times. This sequence joins TRBV20-1 and TRBJ1-2; D gene ambiguous. The germline V gene encodes CDR1 DFQATT and CDR2 SNEGSKA (reference sequence). The CDR3 runs to 13 residues. The V gene lost 3 bases and the J gene lost 8 bases, with 16 bases spanning the gap. CDR3 in amino acids: CSASDGKGSGYTF. The CDR3 region has the DNA TGCAGTGCTAGCGATGGGAAAGGAAGCGGCTACACCTTC.

This sequence joins TRBV6-4 and TRBJ2-4, with 13 bases aligning to TRBD2. Germline CDR1 and CDR2: MRHNA and SNTAGT. The V and J ends lost 2 bases and 5 bases, in that order; junction bases with no gene match: 6. This CDR3 is 17 amino acids long. CDR3 coding DNA: TGTGCCAGCAGTGACGGGACTAGCGGGATCGGTCAAAACATTCAGTACTTC. Translating it yields CASSDGTSGIGQNIQYF.

This clonotype was recorded a few times. V usage is TRBV20-1 and J usage is TRBJ1-5; 10 positions match TRBD1. Germline trimming cut 0 bases from V and 6 bases from J; bases unmatched to any gene: 11. CDR1 DFQATT and CDR2 SNEGSKA come from the germline V gene (reference sequence). This CDR3 contains 17 residues. CDR3 in amino acids: CSARDELGTGVTQPQHF. CDR3 nucleotide sequence: TGCAGTGCTAGAGATGAACTCGGGACAGGGGTTACTCAGCCCCAGCATTTT.

The chain links TRBV20-1 to TRBJ1-1, with D possibly being TRBD1 (5 bases). CDR1 DFQATT and CDR2 SNEGSKA come from the germline V gene (reference sequence). Trimming shortened V by 6 bases and J by 0 bases, and 17 bases separated the two germline ends. This CDR3 contains 15 residues. CDR3 DNA: TGCAGTGCGGGCGGGGCTCATAGGATGAACACTGAAGCTTTCTTT. Encoded protein: CSAGGAHRMNTEAFF.

This clonotype was seen just once. The CDR3 DNA reads as TGCAGTGCTAGACAGCGTTGGGATACGCAGTATTTT. This sequence encodes CSARQRWDTQYF. The rearrangement uses TRBV20-1 and TRBJ2-3, with D uncertain. Germline assignment: CDR1 DFQATT and CDR2 SNEGSKA (reference sequence). CDR3 length: 12 amino acids. The V and J ends lost 2 bases and 6 bases respectively, with 9 bases between them.

The gene calls are TRBV18 and TRBJ2-3; TRBD2 might be the D (5 bases). Trimming cost V 1 base and J 0 bases, with 14 bases left between them. The germline CDR1 and CDR2 sequences are KGHSH and LQKENI. The CDR3 consists of 17 residues. The CDR3 reads CASSPLIGMTSTDTQYF. The CDR3 coding sequence is TGTGCCAGCTCACCACTCATCGGGATGACTAGCACAGATACGCAGTATTTT.

The chain has TRBV5-1 and TRBJ2-3; D gene unclear. The CDR3 totals 13 residues. In germline, CDR1 is SGHRS, CDR2 YFSETQ. The germline V and J ends were trimmed by 2 bases and 5 bases, with 9 bases remaining between them. The CDR3 protein is CASSFDRIDTQYF. The CDR3 DNA is TGCGCCAGCAGCTTCGACCGGATAGATACGCAGTATTTT.

This clonotype was observed a few times. V usage is TRBV25-1 and J usage is TRBJ2-7; tentatively, D is TRBD1 (6 bases). CDR1 is MGHDK, CDR2 SYGVNS, per germline. V was trimmed by 3 bases and J by 5 bases, leaving 20 bases between them. CDR3 length: 16 residues. CDR3 sequence: CASSDHTQGRPDEQYF. CDR3 nucleotides: TGTGCCAGCAGTGACCACACACAGGGTAGGCCGGACGAGCAGTACTTC.

The V gene is TRBV11-2, the J gene TRBJ2-5; 7 nucleotides agree with TRBD2. The J call may be wrong; the DNA end is better matched by TRBJ2-1. The CDR3 contains 17 residues. The germline gives CDR1 SGHAT, CDR2 FQNNGV. The CDR3 region is CASSPGMSGTLKETQFF. CDR3 nucleotide sequence: TGTGCCAGCAGCCCCGGGATGAGCGGGACCTTAAAAGAGACCCAGTTCTTC.